A single sample is the source of the 7 T cell receptor beta chains below, sequenced in a study of T cell changes during pregnancy in multiple sclerosis. The protocol was immunoSEQ multiplex PCR, while the TCRdb copy is restricted to in-frame clones and leaves out a portion. The table has 39,000 or so clones, approximately 91% seen once. Material: CD8+ T cells from peripheral blood mononuclear cells, obtained after pregnancy. These receptors were collected from a female donor with multiple sclerosis, enrolled in a pregnancy study.

The chain combines TRBV27 with TRBJ1-1, with D possibly matching TRBD1 (6 bases). The V end was cut by 5 bases, the J end by 1 base, with 14 bases between. In germline, CDR1 is MNHEY, CDR2 SMNVEV (reference sequence). The CDR3 consists of 15 residues. This CDR3 reads CASSPRGGPNTEAFF. The CDR3, as DNA: TGTGCCAGCAGTCCCCGAGGGGGTCCGAACACTGAAGCTTTCTTT.

The chain combines TRBV4-1 with TRBJ2-2, with 8 bases matching TRBD2. Germline CDR1 is MGHRA and CDR2 is YSYEKL. Trimming took 2 bases from V and 1 from J; bases not matched to a gene: 6. The CDR3 contains 17 residues. The CDR3 region is CASSQLRGGLNTGELFF. CDR3 nucleotides: TGCGCCAGCAGCCAACTTCGCGGGGGGCTGAACACCGGGGAGCTGTTTTTT.

In this sample, this clone turned up once. J is TRBJ1-5 and V is TRBV9; TRBD1 agrees at 7 bases. Losses at the gene ends were 2 bases for V and 0 bases for J; bases not matched to a gene: 5. The CDR3 has 16 residues. Per germline, CDR1 SGDLS and CDR2 YYNGEE. The DNA of the CDR3 is TGTGCCAGCAGCGTCGGGACAGAAAATAGCAATCAGCCCCAGCATTTT. This translates into CASSVGTENSNQPQHF.

This clone was detected once. The rearrangement uses TRBV5-1 and TRBJ1-1; D is ambiguous. The V end was cut by 0 bases, the J end by 5 bases, with 11 bases between. The germline V gene has CDR1 SGHRS and CDR2 YFSETQ. This CDR3 is built from 14 residues. As DNA, the CDR3 is TGCGCCAGCAGCTTGGCTCCAGGTAGAACTGAAGCTTTCTTT. It is translated as CASSLAPGRTEAFF.

This clone has only a few counts. Other DNA variants within this sample encode the same CDR3. V gene TRBV6-1 combines with J gene TRBJ2-3, with 16 bases fitting TRBD2. With V trimmed by 6 bases and J by 4 bases, 1 base remained unmatched. The germline gives CDR1 MNHNS, CDR2 SASEGT. CDR3 size: 15 residues. CDR3 amino acids: CASSGTSGGADTQYF. CDR3 nucleotide sequence: TGTGCCAGCAGCGGGACTAGCGGGGGGGCAGATACGCAGTATTTT.

The V gene is TRBV7-3, the J gene TRBJ2-2, with 11 bases identical to TRBD2. V trimming: 4 bases; J trimming: 5 bases; junction bases outside the gene matches: 12. Germline lookup yields CDR1 SGHTA and CDR2 FQGTGA. The CDR3 is made up of 18 amino acids. This CDR3 is CASSSVAGGPRGTGELFF. In DNA form, the CDR3 reads TGTGCCAGCAGCTCAGTAGCGGGAGGGCCAAGGGGAACCGGGGAGCTGTTTTTT.

The V gene is TRBV18, the J gene TRBJ2-6; tentative D call: TRBD2 (6 bases). The V end lost 6 bases, the J end lost 4 bases, and 10 bases lay between the germline ends. Germline CDR1 is KGHSH and CDR2 is LQKENI. The CDR3 is 14 amino acids. In DNA, the CDR3 is TGTGCCAGCTCGCGGGGTACGGGGGCCAACGTCCTGACTTTC. Protein sequence: CASSRGTGANVLTF.